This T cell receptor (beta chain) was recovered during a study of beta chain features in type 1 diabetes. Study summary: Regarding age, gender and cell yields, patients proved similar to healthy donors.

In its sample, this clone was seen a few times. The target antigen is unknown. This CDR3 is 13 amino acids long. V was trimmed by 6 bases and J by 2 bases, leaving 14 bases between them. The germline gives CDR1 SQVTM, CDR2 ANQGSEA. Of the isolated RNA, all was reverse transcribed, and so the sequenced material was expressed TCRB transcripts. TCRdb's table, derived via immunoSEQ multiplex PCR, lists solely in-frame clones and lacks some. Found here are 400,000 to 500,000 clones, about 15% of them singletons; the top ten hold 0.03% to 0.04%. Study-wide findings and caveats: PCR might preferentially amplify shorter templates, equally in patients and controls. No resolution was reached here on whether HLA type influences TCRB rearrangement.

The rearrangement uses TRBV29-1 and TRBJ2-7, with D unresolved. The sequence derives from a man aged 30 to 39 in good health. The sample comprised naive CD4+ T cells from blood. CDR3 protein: CSVGATVTYEQYF. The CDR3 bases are TGCAGCGTCGGAGCGACGGTTACCTACGAGCAGTACTTC.